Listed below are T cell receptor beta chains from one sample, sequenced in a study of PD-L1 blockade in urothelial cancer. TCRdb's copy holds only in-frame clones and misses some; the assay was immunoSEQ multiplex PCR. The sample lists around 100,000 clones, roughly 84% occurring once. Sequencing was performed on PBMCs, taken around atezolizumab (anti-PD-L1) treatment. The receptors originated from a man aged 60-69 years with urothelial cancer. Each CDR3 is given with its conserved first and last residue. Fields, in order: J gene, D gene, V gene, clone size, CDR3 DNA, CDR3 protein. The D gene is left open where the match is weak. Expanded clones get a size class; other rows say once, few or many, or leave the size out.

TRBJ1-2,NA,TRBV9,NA,TGTGCCAGCAGCGTAGACCTACAGGTTTTCGGGGGCTACACCTTC,CASSVDLQVFGGYTF
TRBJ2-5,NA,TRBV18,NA,TGTGCCAGCTCCCCCTCCCAAGCGTACCAAGAGACCCAGTACTTC,CASSPSQAYQETQYF
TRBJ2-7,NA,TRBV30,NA,TGTGCCTGGAGTGCCTTGGGGGCCAACAGTATGGGACCCTACGAGCAGTACTTC,CAWSALGANSMGPYEQYF
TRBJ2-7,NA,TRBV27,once,TGTGCCAGCACCCTCAGATCGGGAGCCTTCTACGAGCAGTACTTC,CASTLRSGAFYEQYF
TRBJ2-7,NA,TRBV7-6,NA,TGTGCCAGCAGCCTCGGAGGGACGACCTACGAGCAGTACTTC,CASSLGGTTYEQYF
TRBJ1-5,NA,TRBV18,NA,TGTGCCAGCTCAGGGGGGGCGCAGGATCAGCCCCAGCATTTT,CASSGGAQDQPQHF
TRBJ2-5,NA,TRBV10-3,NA,TGTGCCATCAGTGAGTCGAGAGGAGAAACCCGGCAGACCCAGTACTTC,CAISESRGETRQTQYF
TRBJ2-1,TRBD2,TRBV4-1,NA,TGCGCCAGCAGCCTCCTCGGGACTAGCGGACCCTACAATGAGCAGTTCTTC,CASSLLGTSGPYNEQFF
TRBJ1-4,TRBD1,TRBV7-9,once,TGTGCCAGCAGCTTATGGACAGGGGATGAAAAACTGTTTTTT,CASSLWTGDEKLFF
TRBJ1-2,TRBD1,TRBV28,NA,TGTGCCAGCAGTTCCCGGACAGGAAACTATGGCTACACCTTC,CASSSRTGNYGYTF
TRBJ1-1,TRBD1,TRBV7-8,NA,TGTGCCAGCAGCCCATCGACAGGGCAATTCACTGAAGCTTTCTTT,CASSPSTGQFTEAFF
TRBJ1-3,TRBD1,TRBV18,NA,TGTGCCAGCTCACCTGGACAGGGAGCCTCTGGAAACACCATATATTTT,CASSPGQGASGNTIYF
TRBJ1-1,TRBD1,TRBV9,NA,TGTGCCAGCAGCGACGCAGGGGGGAACACTGAAGCTTTCTTT,CASSDAGGNTEAFF
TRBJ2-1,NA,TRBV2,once,TGTGCCAGCAGTCTGGAGGGGGCGGACAATGAGCAGTTCTTC,CASSLEGADNEQFF
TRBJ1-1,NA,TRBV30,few,TGTGCCTGGACCCCCGGGCATTGGGGGGGGAACACTGAAGCTTTCTTT,CAWTPGHWGGNTEAFF
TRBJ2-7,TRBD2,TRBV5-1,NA,TGCGCCAGCAGCTCGGTCACTAGCGGGTGGTCCTACGAGCAGTACTTC,CASSSVTSGWSYEQYF
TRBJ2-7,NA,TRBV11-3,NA,TGTGCCAGCAGCTTAGTTGGCAGGGCCCACGAGCAGTACTTC,CASSLVGRAHEQYF
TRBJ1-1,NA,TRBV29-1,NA,TGCAGCGTTGCGGACAGACAGAACACTGAAGCTTTCTTT,CSVADRQNTEAFF
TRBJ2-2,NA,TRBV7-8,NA,TGTGCCAGCAGCTTAGGAGTATCCGGGGAGCTGTTTTTT,CASSLGVSGELFF
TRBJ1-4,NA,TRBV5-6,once,TGTGCCAGCAGTGGGACAATTAATGAAAAACTGTTTTTT,CASSGTINEKLFF
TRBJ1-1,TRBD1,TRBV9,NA,TGTGCCAGCAGCCCAGGGGGCGTAAGTGGAACTTTCTTT,CASSPGGVSGTFF
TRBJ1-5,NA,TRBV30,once,TGTGCCTGGAGACGCGGGGGTGGTCAGCCCCAGCATTTT,CAWRRGGGQPQHF
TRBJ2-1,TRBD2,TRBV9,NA,TGTGCCAGCAGCGTAGATTTGACTAGCGGGGAGCAGTTCTTC,CASSVDLTSGEQFF
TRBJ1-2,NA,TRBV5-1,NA,TGCGCCAGCAGCTTGGCCGGCAGGGAAGGGGCGGGCTACACCTTC,CASSLAGREGAGYTF
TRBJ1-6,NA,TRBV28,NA,TGTGCCAGCAGGATAGTGAATTCACCCCTCCACTTT,CASRIVNSPLHF
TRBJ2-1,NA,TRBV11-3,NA,TGTGCCAGCAGCTCTAGCATTTTTTCGTACAATGAGCAGTTCTTC,CASSSSIFSYNEQFF
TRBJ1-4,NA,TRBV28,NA,TGTGCCAGCAGGAGCTTACAGGGCTCTGAAAAACTGTTTTTT,CASRSLQGSEKLFF
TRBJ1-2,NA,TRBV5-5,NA,TGTGCCAGCAGCTTGGCTGCCGAAGCTTATGATGGCTACACCTTC,CASSLAAEAYDGYTF
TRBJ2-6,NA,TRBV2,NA,TGTGCCAGCAGGCTAAACTCTGGGGCCAACGTCCTGACTTTC,CASRLNSGANVLTF